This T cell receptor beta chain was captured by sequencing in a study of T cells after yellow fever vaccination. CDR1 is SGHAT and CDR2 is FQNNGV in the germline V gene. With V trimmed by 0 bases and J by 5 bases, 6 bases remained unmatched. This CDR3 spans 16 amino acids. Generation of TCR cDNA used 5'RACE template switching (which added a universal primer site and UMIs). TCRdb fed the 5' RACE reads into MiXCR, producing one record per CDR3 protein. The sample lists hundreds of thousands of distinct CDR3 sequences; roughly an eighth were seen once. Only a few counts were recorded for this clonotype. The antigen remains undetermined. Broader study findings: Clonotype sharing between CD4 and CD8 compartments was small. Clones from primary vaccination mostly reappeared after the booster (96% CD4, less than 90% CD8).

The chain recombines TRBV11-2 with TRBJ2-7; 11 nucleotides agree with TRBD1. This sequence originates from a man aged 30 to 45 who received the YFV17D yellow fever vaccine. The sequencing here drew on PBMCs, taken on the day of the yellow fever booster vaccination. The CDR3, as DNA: TGTGCCAGCAGCTTAGAGGGGACAGGGGGGCTAAACGAGCAGTACTTC. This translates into CASSLEGTGGLNEQYF.